This T cell receptor (beta chain) was observed in a study of blood T cell repertoires in COVID-19. The authors' processing: Nucleated cell counts were estimated from reference gene primer amplification. TCRdb's table, derived via immunoSEQ multiplex PCR, lists solely in-frame clones and lacks some. From that table come the V and J calls and clone size; the DNA was used to work out D and trimming. The data contain about 190,000 clones, about four fifths of them seen just once; the ten biggest clones take up 5.1%. CDR1 and CDR2 from the germline V gene are SQVTM and ANQGSEA. The V end was cut by 7 bases, the J end by 1 base, with 10 bases between. CDR3 length: 12 residues.

The sequence derives from a woman aged 70-85 years with active or convalescent COVID-19. J is TRBJ1-1 and V is TRBV29-1; D is ambiguous. The material sequenced was peripheral blood. DNA of the CDR3: TGCAGCGCCTGGCGGCAGAACACTGAAGCTTTCTTT. The encoded protein is CSAWRQNTEAFF.